The 9 T cell receptor beta chains below all came from one sample that was sequenced in a study of blood T cell repertoires in COVID-19. The protocol was immunoSEQ multiplex PCR, while the TCRdb copy is restricted to in-frame clones and leaves out a portion. The sample gives 90,000 or so clones, roughly nine tenths of which show up once; about 1.7% is in the top ten. The sequenced sample was peripheral blood. All receptors come from a human donor with active COVID-19. The donor label of this sample is uncertain.

The J gene is TRBJ1-1, the V gene TRBV9; D unresolved. Germline V CDR1 and CDR2: SGDLS, YYNGEE. There are 17 residues in the CDR3. V lost 4 bases, J lost 10 bases, and 29 bases lay in between. The CDR3 loop is CASSPREGLSTSGIAFF. CDR3 DNA: TGTGCCAGCAGCCCCCGGGAAGGTCTGAGTACATCGGGTATAGCTTTCTTT.

The gene calls are TRBV14 and TRBJ2-7; TRBD2 agrees at 7 bases. Germline CDR1 and CDR2: SGHDN and FVKESK. Germline trimming cut 1 base from V and 4 bases from J; bases unmatched to any gene: 10. The CDR3 covers 16 residues. The CDR3 protein is CASSQVSSGLLYEQYF. CDR3 nucleotide sequence: TGTGCCAGCAGCCAAGTTTCTAGCGGCCTTTTGTACGAGCAGTACTTC. Combining the CDR3 with reference TRBV14 and TRBJ2-7 gives the whole variable domain EAGVTQFPSHSVIEKGQTVTLRCDPISGHDNLYWYRRVMGKEIKFLLHFVKESKQDESGMPNNRFLAERTGGTYSTLKVQPAELEDSGVYFCASSQVSSGLLYEQYFGPGTRLTVT.

The chain uses TRBV7-9 and TRBJ2-7; 7 nucleotides line up with TRBD1. CDR1 and CDR2 from the germline V gene are SEHNR and FQNEAQ (reference sequence). The V and J ends lost 5 bases and 1 base, in that order; junction bases with no gene match: 11. CDR3 size: 16 residues. For the CDR3, the DNA is TGTGCCAGCAGCCCCGAAGCCGGGACAGCATCCTACGAGCAGTACTTC. Protein: CASSPEAGTASYEQYF.

This clone has just one count. The sample contains more than one DNA sequence encoding this CDR3. The rearrangement joins TRBV5-1 to TRBJ2-7; TRBD1 matches at 7 bases. The trim removed 4 bases at V and 0 bases at J, leaving 4 bases unmatched. The CDR3 has 14 residues. Germline CDR1 reads SGHRS; CDR2 reads YFSETQ. DNA of the CDR3: TGCGCCAGCAGCCTCCGACAGGGCTCCTACGAGCAGTACTTC. Translated: CASSLRQGSYEQYF. Full variable domain (rest looked up from reference TRBV5-1 and TRBJ2-7): KAGVTQTPRYLIKTRGQQVTLSCSPISGHRSVSWYQQTPGQGLQFLFEYFSETQRNKGNFPGRFSGRQFSNSRSEMNVSTLELGDSALYLCASSLRQGSYEQYFGPGTRLTVT.

This clone appeared a few times. This sequence joins TRBV7-9 and TRBJ1-6; no reliable D call. The germline V gene encodes CDR1 SEHNR and CDR2 FQNEAQ (reference sequence). This CDR3 contains 14 residues. V was trimmed by 3 bases and J by 12 bases, leaving 15 bases between them. DNA for the CDR3: TGTGCCAGCAGCTTGGAGGGAGGGAGGGAACCCCTCCACTTT. The encoded protein is CASSLEGGREPLHF.

The chain employs TRBV18 and TRBJ2-3; 12 nucleotides agree with TRBD1. The trim removed 2 bases at V and 3 bases at J, leaving 3 bases unmatched. Germline V lookup: CDR1 KGHSH, CDR2 LQKENI. CDR3 length: 16 residues. The CDR3 region has the DNA TGTGCCAGCTCACCAAGGGACAGGGGGCGAACAGATACGCAGTATTTT. Amino acids: CASSPRDRGRTDTQYF.

The DNA of the CDR3 is TGTGCCAGCAGTCCGACAGGATTTCAAGAGACCCAGTACTTC. As protein: CASSPTGFQETQYF. The rearrangement uses TRBV11-2 and TRBJ2-5; a possible D gene is TRBD1 (6 bases). CDR1 and CDR2 (germline): SGHAT, FQNNGV. The V end lost 6 bases, the J end lost 2 bases, and 13 bases lay between the germline ends. The CDR3 spans 14 residues.

The J gene is TRBJ1-2, the V gene TRBV7-8, with D perhaps TRBD1 (6 bases). Between the trimmed V and J ends, which lost 5 bases and 4 bases, there was a span of 17 bases. The CDR3 is made up of 15 amino acids. CDR1 SGHVS and CDR2 FQNEAQ come from the germline V gene. The CDR3 bases are TGTGCCAGCAGCCGGGGAGGGGGTGATGCCTATGGCTACACCTTC. Protein sequence: CASSRGGGDAYGYTF.

This clone was recorded only once. Other DNA sequences of this sample code for an identical CDR3. The rearrangement uses TRBV2 and TRBJ1-6; tentative D call: TRBD1 (6 bases). V lost 1 base and J 9 bases, leaving 13 bases between the germline ends. The CDR3 covers 15 residues. Germline CDR1 SNHLY, CDR2 FYNNEI. CDR3 coding DNA: TGTGCCAGCAGTGAAGAGGGACAAGGGATTTCACCCCTCCACTTT. Amino acid sequence: CASSEEGQGISPLHF.